The next 9 T cell receptor beta chains were all read from a single sample in a study of blood T cell repertoires in COVID-19. The assay was immunoSEQ multiplex PCR, and TCRdb's table has in-frame clones only and misses some. The repertoire holds about 140,000 clones, with roughly four fifths as singletons. The source material was peripheral blood. The origin of the receptors is a human donor in a cohort sampled during active COVID-19.

The V call is TRBV5-1, the J call TRBJ1-4; perhaps TRBD1 as D (5 bases). The length of the CDR3 is 15 residues. Germline assignment: CDR1 SGHRS and CDR2 YFSETQ. V shed 1 base and J shed 12 bases, with 19 bases lying between them. This CDR3 reads CASSLSTTGTEELFF. The DNA of the CDR3 is TGCGCCAGCAGCTTGTCGACCACAGGAACCGAAGAACTGTTTTTT.

The V and J genes are TRBV19 and TRBJ2-1, with D possibly matching TRBD2 (6 bases). Between the trimmed V and J ends, which lost 0 bases and 4 bases, there was a span of 13 bases. The CDR3 length is 16 residues. CDR1 is LNHDA, CDR2 SQIVND, per germline (reference sequence). The CDR3 protein is CASSIEREPPYNEQFF. The CDR3 nucleotides are TGTGCCAGTAGTATAGAACGGGAGCCGCCTTACAATGAGCAGTTCTTC.

CDR3 coding DNA: TGTGCCAGCAGCCGTTGGACTAGCGGGAGGGCGGAGCTGTTTTTT. Translating it yields CASSRWTSGRAELFF. The rearrangement joins TRBV6-2 or TRBV6-3 to TRBJ2-2, with 15 bases that match TRBD2. CDR1 is MNHEY, CDR2 SVGEGT, per germline. The J segment lost 10 bases and the V segment lost 6 bases, leaving 6 bases of the junction unmatched. The CDR3 sequence is 15 residues long.

The rearrangement links TRBV3-1 (or the pseudogene TRBV3-2) to TRBJ1-1, with D uncertain. This CDR3 is built from 15 residues. The V end was cut by 1 base, the J end by 1 base, with 10 bases between. Germline assignment: CDR1 LGHDT and CDR2 YNNKEL (reference sequence). For the CDR3, the DNA is TGTGCCAGCAGCCAAGGAGAGGGAAGGAACACTGAAGCTTTCTTT. Translating it yields CASSQGEGRNTEAFF.

The chain combines TRBV29-1 with TRBJ2-3, with D maybe TRBD2 (6 bases). The V gene's germline CDR1 is SQVTM and CDR2 ANQGSEA. Deletions cut 4 bases from V and 2 bases from J, with 13 bases between. The CDR3 is 14 residues long. The CDR3 is CSVGGSGPTDTQYF. The DNA of the CDR3 is TGCAGCGTTGGAGGTAGCGGTCCCACAGATACGCAGTATTTT.

Only one count was recorded for this clone. This chain joins TRBV2 and TRBJ2-1; D gene uncertain. Trimming removed 1 base from V and 2 bases from J, with 3 bases in between. The CDR3 consists of 13 residues. Germline CDR1 reads SNHLY; CDR2 reads FYNNEI. The CDR3 DNA follows: TGTGCCAGCAGTGAAGGGCCCTACAATGAGCAGTTCTTC. This sequence encodes CASSEGPYNEQFF. The entire variable domain, with the rest obtained from reference TRBV2 and TRBJ2-1, is as follows: EPEVTQTPSHQVTQMGQEVILRCVPISNHLYFYWYRQILGQKVEFLVSFYNNEISEKSEIFDDQFSVERPDGSNFTLKIRSTKLEDSAMYFCASSEGPYNEQFFGPGTRLTVL.

V gene TRBV5-8 combines with J gene TRBJ2-1, with a weak D call TRBD1 (6 bases). The ends were cut back, 7 bases at V and 9 bases at J, with 17 bases in the middle. Germline CDR1 and CDR2: SGHTS and YDEGEE. CDR3 size: 13 residues. The chain's CDR3 is CASVLSGVREQFF. The DNA of the CDR3 is TGTGCCAGCGTACTCTCAGGGGTTCGTGAGCAGTTCTTC.

The DNA for the CDR3 is TGTGCCAGCAGCAAAAACGCCGGGACTAGCGGGATAGTGCAGTACTTC. Translating it yields CASSKNAGTSGIVQYF. V gene TRBV9 combines with J gene TRBJ2-7; 13 bases are a match to TRBD2. Germline-derived CDR1 and CDR2 are SGDLS and YYNGEE. The V segment lost 4 bases and the J segment 9 bases; nucleotides outside the gene matches: 13. This CDR3 is built from 16 residues.

CDR3 DNA sequence: TGTGCCTGGAGTCGAACAGGGGATGGCAATCAGCCCCAGCATTTT. It specifies CAWSRTGDGNQPQHF. The chain links TRBV30 to TRBJ1-5; 7 nucleotides line up with TRBD1. The germline V gene encodes CDR1 GTSNPN and CDR2 SVGIG (reference sequence). V was clipped by 2 bases and J by 2 bases; unmatched bases: 6. The CDR3 loop spans 15 amino acids.